Included here is one TCR beta chain sequence, with context. Its target is not known. This record belongs to a study of immune evolution from preneoplasia to lung adenocarcinoma. The J segment lost 10 bases and the V segment lost 6 bases, leaving 11 bases of the junction unmatched. CDR1 and CDR2 (germline): SNHLY, FYNNEI. This CDR3 has 15 amino acids. Method: immunoSEQ multiplex PCR; TCRdb's copy keeps in-frame clones and lacks some. The sample lists about 9,500 clones, around 90% occurring once. Broader study findings: Later-stage lesions appeared to have more T cells, more diversity, less clonality. Normal lung had the highest top T cell clone frequencies.

Sample: FFPE invasive lung adenocarcinoma tissue. The chain has TRBV2 and TRBJ2-1, with 11 bases aligning to TRBD1. The TCR was taken from a person aged 65-85 years with invasive lung adenocarcinoma. The CDR3 coding sequence is TGTGCCAGCAGCGCACGGGGACAGGGGGAGGGCGAGCAGTTCTTC. Translated: CASSARGQGEGEQFF.